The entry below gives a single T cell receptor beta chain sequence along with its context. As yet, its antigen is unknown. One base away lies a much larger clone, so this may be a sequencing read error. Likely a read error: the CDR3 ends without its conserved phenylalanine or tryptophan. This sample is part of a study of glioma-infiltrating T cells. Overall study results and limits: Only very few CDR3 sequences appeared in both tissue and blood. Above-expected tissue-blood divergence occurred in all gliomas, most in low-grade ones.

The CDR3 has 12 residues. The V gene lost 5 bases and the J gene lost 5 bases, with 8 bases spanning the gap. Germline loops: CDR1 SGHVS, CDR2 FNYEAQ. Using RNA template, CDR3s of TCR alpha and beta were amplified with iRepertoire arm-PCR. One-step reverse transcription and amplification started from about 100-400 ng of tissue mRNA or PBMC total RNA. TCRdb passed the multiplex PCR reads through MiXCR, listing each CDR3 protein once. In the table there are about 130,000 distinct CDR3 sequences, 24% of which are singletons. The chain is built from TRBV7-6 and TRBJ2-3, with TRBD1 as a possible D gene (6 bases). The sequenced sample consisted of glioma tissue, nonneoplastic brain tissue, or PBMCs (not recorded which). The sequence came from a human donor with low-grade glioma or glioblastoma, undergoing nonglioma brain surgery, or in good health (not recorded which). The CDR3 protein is CASSRRGDTQYY. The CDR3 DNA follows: TGTGCCAGCAGCCGCAGGGGAGATACGCAGTATTAT.